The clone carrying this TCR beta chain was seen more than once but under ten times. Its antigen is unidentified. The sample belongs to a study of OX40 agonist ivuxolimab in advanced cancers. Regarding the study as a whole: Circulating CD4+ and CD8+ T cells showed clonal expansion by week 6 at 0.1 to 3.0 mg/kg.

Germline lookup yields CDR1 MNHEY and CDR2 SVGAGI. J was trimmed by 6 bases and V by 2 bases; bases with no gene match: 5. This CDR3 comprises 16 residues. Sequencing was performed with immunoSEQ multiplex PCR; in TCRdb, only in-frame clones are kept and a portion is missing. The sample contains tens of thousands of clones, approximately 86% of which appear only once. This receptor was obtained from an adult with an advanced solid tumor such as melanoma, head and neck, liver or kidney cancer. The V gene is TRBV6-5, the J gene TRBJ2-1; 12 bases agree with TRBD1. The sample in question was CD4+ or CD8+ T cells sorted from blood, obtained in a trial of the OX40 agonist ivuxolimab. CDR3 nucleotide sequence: TGTGCCAGCAGTTACGACCCGGGACAGGGGGCCAATGAGCAGTTCTTC. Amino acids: CASSYDPGQGANEQFF.